This entry concerns a single T cell receptor beta chain. Its specificity is unknown. Subsets obtained from CD4+ cells comprised CD45RA+ naive and CD45RA-negative memory cells. The data stem from a study of shared clonotypes between healthy human individuals. Authors' methods: ImmunoSEQ output lacked quality scores and full-length reads, limiting matched filtering. Profiled with immunoSEQ multiplex PCR; TCRdb holds only in-frame clones, not every one. V and J calls plus clone size are reproduced from that table; the DNA served to infer D and trimming. This table holds around 1.5 million clones, 95% to 99% found once. Overall study results and limits: What rarefaction showed was incomplete sorted-subset sequencing despite large depth.

The sample taken for sequencing was naive CD4+ T cells sorted from blood. The subset was: CD45RA+ positively selected. This receptor was taken from a man aged 25-45 years in good health.

The CDR3 coding sequence is TGTGCCAGCAGCTCAACTCCGGGGGCGTCCTACGAGCAGTACTTC. It codes for CASSSTPGASYEQYF. The chain recombines TRBV7-9 with TRBJ2-7, with D perhaps being TRBD1 or TRBD2 (6 bases each). The CDR3 sequence is 15 residues long. Germline assignment: CDR1 SEHNR and CDR2 FQNEAQ (reference sequence). Trimming removed 4 bases at V and 1 base at J, with 14 bases between. The full variable domain, rest sourced from reference TRBV7-9 and TRBJ2-7, is DTGVSQNPRHKITKRGQNVTFRCDPISEHNRLYWYRQTLGQGPEFLTYFQNEAQLEKSRLLSDRFSAERPKGSFSTLEIQRTEQGDSAMYLCASSSTPGASYEQYFGPGTRLTVT.